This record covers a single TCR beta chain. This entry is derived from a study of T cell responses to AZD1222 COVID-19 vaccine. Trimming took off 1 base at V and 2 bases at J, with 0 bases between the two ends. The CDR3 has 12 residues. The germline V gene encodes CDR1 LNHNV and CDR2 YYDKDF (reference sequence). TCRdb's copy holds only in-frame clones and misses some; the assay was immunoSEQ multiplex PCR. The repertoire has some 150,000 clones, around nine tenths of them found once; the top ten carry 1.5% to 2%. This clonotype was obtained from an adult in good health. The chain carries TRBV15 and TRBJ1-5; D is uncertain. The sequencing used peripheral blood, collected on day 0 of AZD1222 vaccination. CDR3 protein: CATSRGNQPQHF. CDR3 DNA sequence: TGTGCCACCAGCAGAGGCAATCAGCCCCAGCATTTT.